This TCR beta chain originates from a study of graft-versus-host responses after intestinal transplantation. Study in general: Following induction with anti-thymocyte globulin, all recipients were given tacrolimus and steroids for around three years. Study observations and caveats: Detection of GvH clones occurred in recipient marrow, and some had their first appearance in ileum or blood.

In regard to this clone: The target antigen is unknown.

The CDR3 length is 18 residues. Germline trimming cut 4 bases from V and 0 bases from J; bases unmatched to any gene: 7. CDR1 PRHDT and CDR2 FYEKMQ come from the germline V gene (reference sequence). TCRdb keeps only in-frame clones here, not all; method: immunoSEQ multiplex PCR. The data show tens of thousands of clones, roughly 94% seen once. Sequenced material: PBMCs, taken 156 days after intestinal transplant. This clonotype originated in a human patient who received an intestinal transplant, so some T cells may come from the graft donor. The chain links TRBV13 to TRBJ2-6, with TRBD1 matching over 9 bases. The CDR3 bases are TGTGCCAGCAGCTACGCGACAGGGGGAAACTCTGGGGCCAACGTCCTGACTTTC. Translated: CASSYATGGNSGANVLTF.